This T cell receptor beta chain was recovered during a study of shared clonotypes between healthy human individuals. Germline V gives CDR1 MDHEN, CDR2 SYDVKM. V was trimmed by 6 bases and J by 5 bases, leaving 10 bases between them. The CDR3 contains 12 residues. Positive CCR7 selection of CD45RO-negative cells yielded the naive CD8 cells, and terminally differentiated effector memory CD45RA+ cells were excluded. Replicate PCRs for sorted subsets used roughly 200 ng DNA; this equaled 33,000 or so T cell genomes. Sequencing used immunoSEQ multiplex PCR; TCRdb keeps in-frame clones, though not all of them. The profile shows about 680,000 clones, approximately 90% of them singletons.

This rearrangement joins TRBV28 to TRBJ1-1; D is ambiguous. The sequencing sample was made of naive CD8+ T cells sorted from blood. The TCR originated in a man aged 25-45 years in good health. In DNA form, the CDR3 reads TGTGCCAGCAGCCGGTCGGAGACTGAAGCTTTCTTT. Its translation is CASSRSETEAFF.